These 32 T cell receptor beta chains were all obtained from the same sample, sequenced in a study of blood T cells in healthy people across ages. Then a second PCR, running roughly 7 to 11 cycles, was carried out with a sample-barcoded 5' primer and a J-beta primer mix. TCRdb reprocessed the 5' RACE reads with MiXCR, giving one entry per CDR3 protein. The sample yields approximately 900,000 distinct CDR3 sequences, under 50% seen once. Sequencing was done on a sample of blood. The receptors derive from a young man in good health.

This clonotype was recorded a few times. The V and J genes are TRBV29-1 and TRBJ1-1, with D unresolved. From germline, CDR1 is SQVTM and CDR2 ANQGSEA. Trimming pared 4 bases from V and 7 bases from J, leaving 13 bases between. This CDR3 is 12 amino acids long. The CDR3 loop reads CSVVGSLDEAFF. The CDR3 bases are TGCAGCGTTGTTGGCAGTTTAGATGAAGCTTTCTTT.

V usage is TRBV9 and J usage is TRBJ2-3, with 9 bases aligning to TRBD1. CDR1 SGDLS and CDR2 YYNGEE come from the germline V gene. J gave up 4 bases and V 3 bases, and 12 bases lay outside the gene matches. The CDR3 loop spans 17 amino acids. CDR3: CASSAPPGQGLADTQYF. The CDR3 DNA reads as TGTGCCAGCAGCGCTCCACCTGGACAGGGGCTCGCAGATACGCAGTATTTT.

The CDR3 loop reads CAIGGQGVYEQYF. As DNA, the CDR3 is TGTGCCATCGGGGGACAGGGGGTCTACGAGCAGTACTTC. V usage is TRBV10-3 and J usage is TRBJ2-4, with 11 bases that match TRBD1. The J call may be wrong; the DNA end is better matched by TRBJ2-7. CDR3 length: 13 residues. In germline, CDR1 is ENHRY, CDR2 SYGVKD.

J is TRBJ1-6 and V is TRBV7-9; 8 bases are shared with TRBD1. V was clipped by 4 bases and J by 9 bases; unmatched bases: 5. Germline CDR1 SEHNR, CDR2 FQNEAQ (reference sequence). CDR3 size: 14 residues. The CDR3 protein is CASSSTGAISPLHF. DNA of the CDR3: TGTGCCAGCAGCTCGACAGGGGCAATTTCACCCCTCCACTTT.

The sample holds a few counts of this clonotype. The chain is built from TRBV12-3 or TRBV12-4 and TRBJ1-5; 10 bases map to TRBD1. V lost 5 bases, J lost 6 bases, and 7 bases stayed unmatched. The CDR3 loop spans 15 amino acids. In DNA, the CDR3 is TGTGCCAGCAGTCCGGGACAGGGGACAGGTCAGCCCCAGCATTTT. Translated, it gives CASSPGQGTGQPQHF.

This clonotype was found a few times. Just one base apart from a much larger clone, this may be a read error. The rearrangement links TRBV7-2 to TRBJ2-4; 11 bases agree with TRBD2. The J call may be faulty, since TRBJ2-7 better matches the DNA end. The CDR3 is 14 residues long. Per germline, CDR1 SGHTA and CDR2 FQGNSA. CDR3: CASSASGGKYEQYF. In DNA, the CDR3 is TGTGCCAGCAGCGCTAGCGGGGGGAAGTACGAGCAGTACTTC.

This clonotype was counted only a few times. The genes are TRBV29-1 and TRBJ1-4; D remains unclear. CDR1 is SQVTM, CDR2 ANQGSEA, per germline. The CDR3 sequence is 13 residues long. Trimming left V 1 base short and J 7 bases short, with 10 bases between. CDR3 in amino acids: CSVEGPRSEKLFF. As DNA, the CDR3 is TGCAGCGTTGAAGGGCCGCGAAGTGAAAAACTGTTTTTT.

This clonotype was recorded a few times. The chain has TRBV7-2 and TRBJ2-7; tentative D call: TRBD1 (6 bases). The CDR3 spans 17 residues. Germline V gene sequence: CDR1 SGHTA, CDR2 FQGNSA. Between the trimmed V and J ends, which lost 1 base and 2 bases, there was a span of 18 bases. CDR3 residues: CASSLGPQGHIAYEQYF. DNA for the CDR3: TGTGCCAGCAGCTTAGGGCCACAGGGTCACATTGCCTACGAGCAGTACTTC.

This clonotype was observed a few times. The chain links TRBV18 to TRBJ2-5; TRBD1 might be the D (6 bases). Trimming removed 1 base at V and 2 bases at J, with 17 bases between. This CDR3 spans 17 amino acids. Germline CDR1 KGHSH, CDR2 LQKENI. As DNA, the CDR3 is TGTGCCAGCTCACCACGTGGCACAGGGTGGGGTCAAGAGACCCAGTACTTC. Translating it yields CASSPRGTGWGQETQYF.

The chain combines TRBV5-1 with TRBJ2-2, with 7 nucleotides matching TRBD1. J was trimmed by 2 bases and V by 5 bases; bases with no gene match: 12. Germline V lookup: CDR1 SGHRS, CDR2 YFSETQ. The CDR3 has 17 residues. Here the CDR3 DNA reads TGCGCCAGCAGTGGTTCCCCCGGGACAGCAAACACCGGGGAGCTGTTTTTT. Amino acids: CASSGSPGTANTGELFF. The full variable domain, in which reference TRBV5-1 and TRBJ2-2 provide the parts outside the CDR3, is KAGVTQTPRYLIKTRGQQVTLSCSPISGHRSVSWYQQTPGQGLQFLFEYFSETQRNKGNFPGRFSGRQFSNSRSEMNVSTLELGDSALYLCASSGSPGTANTGELFFGEGSRLTVL.

This rearrangement joins TRBV6-2 or TRBV6-3 to TRBJ2-4, with 7 bases fitting TRBD1. Losses at the gene ends were 6 bases for V and 0 bases for J; bases not matched to a gene: 5. The germline V gene encodes CDR1 MNHEY and CDR2 SVGEGT. CDR3 length equals 15 residues. DNA for the CDR3: TGTGCCAGCAGCCTAGACAGGGTAGCCAAAAACATTCAGTACTTC. Translation gives CASSLDRVAKNIQYF.

This clonotype was observed a single time. The V call is TRBV27, the J call TRBJ2-1; no clear D gene. The germline V gene has CDR1 MNHEY and CDR2 SMNVEV (reference sequence). Trimming shortened V by 6 bases and J by 2 bases, and 5 bases separated the two germline ends. CDR3 length equals 12 residues. CDR3 amino acids: CASSTTYNEQFF. The CDR3 bases are TGTGCCAGCAGCACCACCTACAATGAGCAGTTCTTC.

This clonotype occurred many times. This chain connects TRBV29-1 to TRBJ2-7; no definite D call. V was clipped by 4 bases and J by 0 bases, with 7 bases between them. Germline V lookup: CDR1 SQVTM, CDR2 ANQGSEA. CDR3 length: 12 amino acids. The CDR3 spells CSVVPSSYEQYF. Here the CDR3 DNA reads TGCAGCGTTGTTCCAAGCTCCTACGAGCAGTACTTC.

The gene calls are TRBV30 and TRBJ1-4, with D possibly TRBD1 on 5 matching bases. The CDR3 spans 10 residues. Germline V gene lookup returns CDR1 GTSNPN and CDR2 SVGIG (reference sequence). Deletions cut 8 bases from V and 12 bases from J, with 13 bases between. Here the CDR3 reads CAQGFGQLFF. CDR3 bases: TGTGCCCAGGGATTCGGGCAACTGTTTTTT.

This clonotype showed up many times. V usage is TRBV27 and J usage is TRBJ2-7; no clear D. V lost 4 bases to trimming and J lost 4 bases, with 17 bases between them. The germline V gene has CDR1 MNHEY and CDR2 SMNVEV (reference sequence). The CDR3 is 15 residues long. CDR3 DNA: TGTGCCAGCAGTTGGCATGCCAGCTACAAGTACGAGCAGTACTTC. Translation: CASSWHASYKYEQYF.

About this clonotype: A junction end diverges from the germline sequence, so it may reflect a read error. The chain recombines TRBV12-3 or TRBV12-4 with TRBJ2-2, with D possibly matching TRBD2 (6 bases). The length of the CDR3 is 14 residues. The CDR3 DNA is TGTGCCAGCAGGAGGGTGGGGAACACCGGGGGGCTGTTTTTT. Amino acid sequence: CASRRVGNTGGLFF.

This clonotype was recorded a few times. This chain uses TRBV24-1 with TRBJ2-6; 7 bases fit TRBD1. The CDR3 has 17 amino acids. The trim removed 3 bases at V and 3 bases at J, leaving 7 bases unmatched. Germline V gene sequence: CDR1 KGHDR, CDR2 SFDVKD. CDR3 DNA: TGTGCCACCAGTGATCGGACAGGTCGTCTTGGGGCCAACGTCCTGACTTTC. This gives the protein CATSDRTGRLGANVLTF.

The J gene is TRBJ2-5, the V gene TRBV27, with D unresolved. The CDR3 runs 14 residues. Between the trimmed V and J ends, which lost 5 bases and 5 bases, there was a span of 15 bases. The germline CDR1 and CDR2 sequences are MNHEY and SMNVEV (reference sequence). In DNA form, the CDR3 reads TGTGCCAGCAGTGTTACCGGGTCGGTTGAGACCCAGTACTTC. Its translation is CASSVTGSVETQYF.

The chain joins TRBV27 to TRBJ2-7; D remains unclear. The germline CDR1 and CDR2 sequences are MNHEY and SMNVEV (reference sequence). The CDR3 is 13 residues long. Trimming shortened V by 6 bases and J by 0 bases, and 9 bases separated the two germline ends. The CDR3, as DNA: TGTGCCAGCAGCCGGCCCAGCTCCTACGAGCAGTACTTC. It yields the protein CASSRPSSYEQYF.

The chain's CDR3 is CASSFGEDGQPQHF. The CDR3 DNA reads as TGCGCCAGCAGCTTCGGAGAGGACGGGCAGCCCCAGCATTTT. The chain links TRBV5-1 to TRBJ1-5; no reliable D call. V was clipped by 2 bases and J by 7 bases, with 13 bases between them. Germline V CDR1 and CDR2: SGHRS, YFSETQ. The CDR3 spans 14 residues.

The chain uses TRBV20-1 and TRBJ2-4; D could derive from TRBD1 or TRBD2 (5 bases each). TRBJ2-7 explains the end of the DNA better; the J call may be wrong. This CDR3 contains 15 residues. CDR1 and CDR2 from the germline V gene are DFQATT and SNEGSKA (reference sequence). The CDR3 DNA follows: TGCAGTGCCGGGGACCCTAGAAGAGGTGGAGACGAGCAGTACTTC. It codes for CSAGDPRRGGDEQYF.

The chain links TRBV7-2 to TRBJ2-3; no clear D gene. The CDR3 length is 13 residues. V lost 2 bases and J 3 bases, leaving 6 bases between the germline ends. Germline-derived CDR1 and CDR2 are SGHTA and FQGNSA. CDR3 DNA: TGTGCCAGCAGCTTAAAGTGGACAGATACGCAGTATTTT. Translation: CASSLKWTDTQYF.

Points on this clonotype: An end of the junction does not agree with germline; a read error may underlie this. This chain joins TRBV5-1 and TRBJ2-1; TRBD2 aligns across 7 bases. The germline V gene encodes CDR1 SGHRS and CDR2 YFSETQ. The CDR3 spans 12 residues. CDR3 sequence: CVSGDYGGEQFF. CDR3 DNA sequence: TGCGTCAGCGGGGATTACGGGGGTGAGCAGTTCTTC.

This clonotype was detected only a few times. V gene TRBV20-1 combines with J gene TRBJ2-7; perhaps TRBD2 as D (5 bases). The germline CDR1 and CDR2 sequences are DFQATT and SNEGSKA (reference sequence). The CDR3 is 11 amino acids. The V and J ends lost 6 bases and 6 bases respectively, with 12 bases between them. The CDR3 nucleotides read TGCAGTGCAATTAGGGAGTCCGAGCAGTACTTC. Translating gives CSAIRESEQYF.

The chain is built from TRBV7-2 and TRBJ2-1; D ambiguous. The CDR3 loop spans 14 amino acids. Trimming took off 8 bases at V and 2 bases at J, with 13 bases between the two ends. Germline V lookup: CDR1 SGHTA, CDR2 FQGNSA. The CDR3 DNA reads TGTGCCAGCGGCGGTGCATCCCCCTACAATGAGCAGTTCTTC. It encodes CASGGASPYNEQFF.

The V gene is TRBV20-1, the J gene TRBJ2-7; D is perhaps TRBD1 (6 bases). The CDR3 is made up of 15 amino acids. Trimming removed 4 bases from V and 3 bases from J, with 19 bases in between. Germline V gene sequence: CDR1 DFQATT, CDR2 SNEGSKA (reference sequence). CDR3 DNA: TGCAGTGCTAACCCCCTACAGGGCAGTGGCTACGAGCAGTACTTC. Translating it yields CSANPLQGSGYEQYF.

V and J are TRBV3-1 and TRBJ1-1; the D is unclear. CDR3 length: 16 amino acids. Germline V gives CDR1 LGHDT, CDR2 YNNKEL (reference sequence). With 7 bases removed from V and 1 base from J, the gap between germline ends came to 19 bases. The CDR3 nucleotides are TGTGCCAGCATTCCCGGCGAGTACCTTGGGAACACTGAAGCTTTCTTT. Translation: CASIPGEYLGNTEAFF.

This clonotype has more than one count but fewer than ten. The V gene is TRBV5-5, the J gene TRBJ1-5, with D possibly TRBD1 on 6 matching bases. The CDR3 loop spans 14 amino acids. Germline loops: CDR1 SGHKS, CDR2 YYEKEE (reference sequence). V was shortened by 2 bases and J by 4 bases, with 10 bases between the two germline ends. DNA of the CDR3: TGTGCCAGCAGCTTCTACAGGGAGAATCAGCCCCAGCATTTT. The encoded protein is CASSFYRENQPQHF.

V and J are TRBV27 and TRBJ2-1, with D maybe TRBD2 (7 bases). Germline V gene lookup returns CDR1 MNHEY and CDR2 SMNVEV (reference sequence). CDR3 length: 16 amino acids. V lost 6 bases and J lost 5, with 20 bases in between. CDR3 loop: CASRGTGGDFDNEQFF. As DNA, the CDR3 is TGTGCCAGCAGGGGGACGGGGGGCGATTTCGACAATGAGCAGTTCTTC.

The V and J genes are TRBV11-2 and TRBJ2-3; the match to TRBD2 covers 13 bases. Germline V lookup: CDR1 SGHAT, CDR2 FQNNGV. CDR3 size: 14 residues. J was trimmed by 5 bases and V by 5 bases; bases with no gene match: 1. The CDR3 reads CASSGTSGVDTQYF. CDR3 sequence (DNA): TGTGCCAGCAGCGGGACTAGCGGGGTAGATACGCAGTATTTT. The full variable domain, with the rest looked up from reference TRBV11-2 and TRBJ2-3, is EAGVAQSPRYKIIEKRQSVAFWCNPISGHATLYWYQQILGQGPKLLIQFQNNGVVDDSQLPKDRFSAERLKGVDSTLKIQPAKLEDSAVYLCASSGTSGVDTQYFGPGTRLTVL.

V is TRBV3-1 and J is TRBJ2-5; no reliable D call. Germline CDR1 and CDR2: LGHDT and YNNKEL (reference sequence). Trimming stripped 0 bases from V and 4 bases from J, with 12 bases between. This CDR3 is built from 15 residues. DNA for the CDR3: TGTGCCAGCAGCCAAGAATCAGGATCGACAGAGACCCAGTACTTC. It is translated as CASSQESGSTETQYF.

Of note for this clonotype: No conserved phenylalanine or tryptophan is present at the end of the CDR3, so a read error is the likely explanation. The chain recombines TRBV7-9 with TRBJ2-6, with D perhaps matching TRBD1 (6 bases). The germline CDR1 and CDR2 sequences are SEHNR and FQNEAQ (reference sequence). Trimming cost V 5 bases and J 1 base, with 12 bases left between them. The CDR3 has 16 residues. The CDR3 nucleotides read TGTGCCAGCAGCCTCCAACAGGGTTCTGGGGCCAACGTCCTGACTTTA. It yields the protein CASSLQQGSGANVLTL.